The clone carrying this T cell receptor beta chain was observed many times. The sample belongs to a study of human T cells and chemical hapten exposure. Using its own MiXCR run on the RACE reads, TCRdb lists one record per CDR3 protein. In the table there are over 75,000 distinct CDR3 sequences, roughly 7.1% of which are singletons. The time point here: patch test 1, 2 weeks after DPC sensitization. Treatment defined: therapeutic diphenylcyclopropenone sensitization with weekly scalp DPC. Drawing of blood took place ahead of applying each patch test. The starting material, unfractionated whole blood, was used for total RNA extraction. The CDR3 has 15 residues. The ends were cut back, 4 bases at V and 4 bases at J, with 11 bases in the middle. Germline-derived CDR1 and CDR2 are SGHTA and FQGNSA.

Specimen: whole blood, collected in connection with sensitization to the hapten diphenylcyclopropenone (DPC). This TCR came from a woman in her 30s with alopecia areata. Some clones in this sample may be carry-over from other donors' samples. The gene calls are TRBV7-2 and TRBJ1-6, with D possibly TRBD1 on 6 matching bases. The CDR3 DNA reads TGTGCCAGCAGCTCCACGGGACAATATAATTCACCCCTCCACTTT. Translated, it gives CASSSTGQYNSPLHF.